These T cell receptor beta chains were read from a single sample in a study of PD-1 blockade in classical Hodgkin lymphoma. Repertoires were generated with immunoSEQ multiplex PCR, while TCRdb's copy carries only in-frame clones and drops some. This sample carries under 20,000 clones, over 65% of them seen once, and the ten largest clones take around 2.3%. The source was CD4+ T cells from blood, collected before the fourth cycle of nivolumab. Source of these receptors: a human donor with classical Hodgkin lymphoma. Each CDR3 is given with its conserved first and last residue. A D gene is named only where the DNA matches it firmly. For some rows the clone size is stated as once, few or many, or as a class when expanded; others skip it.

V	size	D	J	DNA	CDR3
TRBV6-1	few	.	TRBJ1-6	TGTGCCAGCAGTGGAATCTATCACCAAAATTCACCCCTCCACTTT	CASSGIYHQNSPLHF
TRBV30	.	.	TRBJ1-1	TGTGCCTGGAGTGTACTATCGAGTGAAGCTTTCTTT	CAWSVLSSEAFF
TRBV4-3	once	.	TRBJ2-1	TGCGCCAGCAGCCAAGATGGGGGGACCTACAATGAGCAGTTCTTC	CASSQDGGTYNEQFF
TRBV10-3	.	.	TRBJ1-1	TGTGCCATCCAAACAAGGGGTGCGGGGACTGAAGCTTTCTTT	CAIQTRGAGTEAFF
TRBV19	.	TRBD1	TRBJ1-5	TGTGCCAGTAGTACTGCAGGGGGCCGTCAGCCCCAGCATTTT	CASSTAGGRQPQHF
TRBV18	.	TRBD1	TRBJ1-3	TGTGCCAGCTCAGCGATCACAGGGGGTTACTCTGGAAACACCATATATTTT	CASSAITGGYSGNTIYF
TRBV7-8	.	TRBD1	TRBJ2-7	TGTGCCAGCAGCTTAGCTGGGACAGACTACGAGCAGTACTTC	CASSLAGTDYEQYF
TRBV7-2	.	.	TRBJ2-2	TGTGCCAGCAGCTTAGCGACGGGCACCGGGGAGCTGTTTTTT	CASSLATGTGELFF
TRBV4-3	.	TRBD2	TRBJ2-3	TGCGCCAGCAGCCAAGGGGAGGGACTAGCGGGGGGGCCAGATACGCAGTATTTT	CASSQGEGLAGGPDTQYF
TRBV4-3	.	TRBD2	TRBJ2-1	TGCGCCAGCAGCCAAGACCTAAGCGGGAGTATCTACAATGAGCAGTTCTTC	CASSQDLSGSIYNEQFF
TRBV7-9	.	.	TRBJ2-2	TGTGCCAGCAGCCGAGGCGAATCGAACACCGGGGAGCTGTTTTTT	CASSRGESNTGELFF
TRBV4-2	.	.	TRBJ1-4	TGTGCCAGCAGCCAGAGGCCTGCTGGTGGGAGTGAAAAACTGTTTTTT	CASSQRPAGGSEKLFF
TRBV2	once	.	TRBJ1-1	TGTGCCAGCCGATACACTGAAGCTTTCTTT	CASRYTEAFF
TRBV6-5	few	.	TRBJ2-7	TGTGCCAGCAGTGACAGGTCTTACGAGCAGTACTTC	CASSDRSYEQYF
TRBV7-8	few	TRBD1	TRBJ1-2	TGTGCCAGCACTCCAAGCAGGGGGCAAAACTATGGCTACACCTTC	CASTPSRGQNYGYTF
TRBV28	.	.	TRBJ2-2	TGTGCCAGCAGTTTGAGTCCGCGGTACACCGGGGAGCTGTTTTTT	CASSLSPRYTGELFF
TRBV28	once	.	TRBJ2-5	TGTGCCAGCAGTTTAGTTACCGCTTATAAACAGGGCCGAGAGACCCAGTACTTC	CASSLVTAYKQGRETQYF
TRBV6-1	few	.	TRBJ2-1	TGTGCCAGCAGACTCGTTATTAATGAGCAGTTCTTC	CASRLVINEQFF
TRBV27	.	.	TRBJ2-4	TGTGCCAGCAGTTTACTGGGAACGCCCAAAAACATTCAGTACTTC	CASSLLGTPKNIQYF
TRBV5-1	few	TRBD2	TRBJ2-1	TGCGCCAGCAGCTTGACTAGCGGGGGGGCGGGAGAGCAGTTCTTC	CASSLTSGGAGEQFF
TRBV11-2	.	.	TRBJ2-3	TGTGCCAGCAGAAGTTCGGCAGGGATGGCAGATACGCAGTATTTT	CASRSSAGMADTQYF
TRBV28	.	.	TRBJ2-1	TGTGCCAGCAGTTCCAGGGGACCTTCGATATACAATGAGCAGTTCTTC	CASSSRGPSIYNEQFF
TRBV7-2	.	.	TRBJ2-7	TGTGCCAGCAGCTTATACTACGAGCAGTACTTC	CASSLYYEQYF
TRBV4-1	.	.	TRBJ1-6	TGCGCCAGCAGCCAAGATCTAGGGCGCGGGTTGTATTCACCCCTCCACTTT	CASSQDLGRGLYSPLHF
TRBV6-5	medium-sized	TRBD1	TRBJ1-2	TGTGCCAGCAGTCGGGGACAGGGTGGAGGTGGCTACACCTTC	CASSRGQGGGGYTF
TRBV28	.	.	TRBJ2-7	TGTGCCAGCAGTTTATACGACCAGCAGTACTTC	CASSLYDQQYF
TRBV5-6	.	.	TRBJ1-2	TGTGCCAGCAGCTTGGGACCGCGACTTTATGGCTACACCTTC	CASSLGPRLYGYTF
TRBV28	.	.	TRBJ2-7	TGTGCCAGCAGTTTACCCCCTGACCCGAGGGAGCAGTACTTC	CASSLPPDPREQYF
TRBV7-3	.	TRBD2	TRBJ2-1	TGTGCCAGCAGCCCGGGACTAGTGTCCTACAATGAGCAGTTCTTC	CASSPGLVSYNEQFF